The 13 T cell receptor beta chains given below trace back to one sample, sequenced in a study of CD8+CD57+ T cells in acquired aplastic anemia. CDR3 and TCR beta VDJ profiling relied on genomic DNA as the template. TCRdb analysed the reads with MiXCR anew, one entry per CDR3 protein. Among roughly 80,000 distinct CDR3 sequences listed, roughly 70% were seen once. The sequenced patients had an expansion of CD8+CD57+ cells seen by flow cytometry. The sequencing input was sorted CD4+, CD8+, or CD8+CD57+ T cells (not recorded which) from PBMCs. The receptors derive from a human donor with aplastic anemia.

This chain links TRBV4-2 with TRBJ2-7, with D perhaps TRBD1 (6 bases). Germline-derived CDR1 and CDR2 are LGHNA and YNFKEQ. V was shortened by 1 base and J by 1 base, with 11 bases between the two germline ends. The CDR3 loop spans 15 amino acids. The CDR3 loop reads CASSQASGQSYEQYF. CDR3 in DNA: TGTGCCAGCAGCCAAGCGTCGGGACAATCCTACGAGCAGTACTTC.

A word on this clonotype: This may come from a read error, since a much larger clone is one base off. CDR3 in amino acids: CASSQAFASGRTRELFF. In nucleotides, the CDR3 is TGTGCCAGCAGCCAAGCTTTTGCGAGCGGGCGGACCAGGGAGCTGTTTTTT. The chain links TRBV4-2 to TRBJ2-2; possible D gene TRBD2, 6 bases. V was trimmed by 1 base and J by 9 bases, leaving 21 bases between them. The CDR3 spans 17 residues. Germline lookup yields CDR1 LGHNA and CDR2 YNFKEQ.

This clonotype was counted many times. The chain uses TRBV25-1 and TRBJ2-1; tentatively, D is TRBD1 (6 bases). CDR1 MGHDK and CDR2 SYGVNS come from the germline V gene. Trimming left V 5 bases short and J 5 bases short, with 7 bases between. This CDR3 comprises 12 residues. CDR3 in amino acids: CASSSGDNEQFF. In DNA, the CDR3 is TGTGCCAGCAGTTCAGGGGACAATGAGCAGTTCTTC.

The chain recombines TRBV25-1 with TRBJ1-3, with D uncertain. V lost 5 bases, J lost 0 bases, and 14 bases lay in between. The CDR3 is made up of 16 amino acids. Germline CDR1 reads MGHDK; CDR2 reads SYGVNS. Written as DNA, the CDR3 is TGTGCCAGCAGTAAGGACTTCCTGAGCTCTGGAAACACCATATATTTT. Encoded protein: CASSKDFLSSGNTIYF.

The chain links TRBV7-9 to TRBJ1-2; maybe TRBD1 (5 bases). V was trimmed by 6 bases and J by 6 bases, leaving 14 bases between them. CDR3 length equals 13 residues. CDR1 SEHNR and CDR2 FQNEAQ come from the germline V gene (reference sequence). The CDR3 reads CASRRQGLNGYTF. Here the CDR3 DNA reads TGTGCCAGCAGACGGCAGGGTCTTAATGGCTACACCTTC. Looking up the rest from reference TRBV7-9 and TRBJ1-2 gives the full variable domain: DTGVSQNPRHKITKRGQNVTFRCDPISEHNRLYWYRQTLGQGPEFLTYFQNEAQLEKSRLLSDRFSAERPKGSFSTLEIQRTEQGDSAMYLCASRRQGLNGYTFGSGTRLTVV.

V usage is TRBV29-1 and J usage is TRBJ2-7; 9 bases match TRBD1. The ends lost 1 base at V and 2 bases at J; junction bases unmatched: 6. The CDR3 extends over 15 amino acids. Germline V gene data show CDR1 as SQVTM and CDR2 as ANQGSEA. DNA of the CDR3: TGCAGCGTTGAAGCTCCGGGACAGGGAACCTACGAGCAGTACTTC. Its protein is CSVEAPGQGTYEQYF.

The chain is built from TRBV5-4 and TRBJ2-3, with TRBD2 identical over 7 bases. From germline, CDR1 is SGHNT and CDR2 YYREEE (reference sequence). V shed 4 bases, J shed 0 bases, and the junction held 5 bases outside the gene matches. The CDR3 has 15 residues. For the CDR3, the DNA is TGTGCCAGCAGCAGGACTAGAGGGAGCACAGATACGCAGTATTTT. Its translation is CASSRTRGSTDTQYF.

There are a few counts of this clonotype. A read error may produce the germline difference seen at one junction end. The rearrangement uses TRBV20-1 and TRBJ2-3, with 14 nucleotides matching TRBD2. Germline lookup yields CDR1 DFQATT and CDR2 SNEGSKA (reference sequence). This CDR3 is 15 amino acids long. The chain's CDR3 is CSARGLAGATDTQYF. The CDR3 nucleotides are TGCAGCGCTAGGGGACTAGCGGGAGCCACAGATACGCAGTATTTT.

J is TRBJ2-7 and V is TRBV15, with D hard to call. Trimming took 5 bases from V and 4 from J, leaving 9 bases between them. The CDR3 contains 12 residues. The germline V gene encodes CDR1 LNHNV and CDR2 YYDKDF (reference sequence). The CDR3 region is CATSPGAYEQYF. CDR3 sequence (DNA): TGTGCCACCAGCCCAGGCGCGTACGAGCAGTACTTC.

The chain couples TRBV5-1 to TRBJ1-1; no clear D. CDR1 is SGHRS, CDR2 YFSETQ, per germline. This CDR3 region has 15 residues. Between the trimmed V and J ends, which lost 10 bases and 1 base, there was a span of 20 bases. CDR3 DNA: TGCGCCTCCAAACTCGGGCGGATGGGGAACACTGAAGCTTTCTTT. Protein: CASKLGRMGNTEAFF.

Written as DNA, the CDR3 is TGTGCCAGCAGCACTGGAGGTAAGGCCTACACTGAAGCTTTCTTT. Amino acid sequence: CASSTGGKAYTEAFF. The chain links TRBV7-9 to TRBJ1-1; D remains unclear. V shed 5 bases and J shed 3 bases, with 16 bases lying between them. The CDR3 loop spans 15 amino acids. Germline values: CDR1 SEHNR, CDR2 FQNEAQ (reference sequence).

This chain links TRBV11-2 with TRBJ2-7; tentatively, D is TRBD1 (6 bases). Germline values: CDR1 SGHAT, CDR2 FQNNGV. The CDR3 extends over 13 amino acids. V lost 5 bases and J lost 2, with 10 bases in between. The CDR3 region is CASSRGQPYEQYF. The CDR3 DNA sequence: TGTGCCAGCAGCAGAGGACAGCCCTACGAGCAGTACTTC.

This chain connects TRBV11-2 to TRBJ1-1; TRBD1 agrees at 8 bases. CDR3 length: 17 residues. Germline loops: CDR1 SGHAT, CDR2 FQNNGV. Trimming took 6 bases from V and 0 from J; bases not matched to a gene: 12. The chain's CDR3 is CASSSGRTGRMNTEAFF. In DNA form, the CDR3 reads TGTGCCAGCAGTTCAGGACGGACAGGGCGCATGAACACTGAAGCTTTCTTT. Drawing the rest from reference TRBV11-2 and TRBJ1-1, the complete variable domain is EAGVAQSPRYKIIEKRQSVAFWCNPISGHATLYWYQQILGQGPKLLIQFQNNGVVDDSQLPKDRFSAERLKGVDSTLKIQPAKLEDSAVYLCASSSGRTGRMNTEAFFGQGTRLTVV.